The clone carrying this T cell receptor beta chain was seen only once. Its antigen is currently unknown. The sample originates from a study of cytomegalovirus exposure and HLA in healthy donors. Study findings and constraints: Earlier analysis yielded a pattern in which most TCR beta V segments were productive about 90% or about 30% of the time. In a later analysis, TCR beta V- and J-gene trimming was associated with a missense DCLRE1C variant. Altogether, 150 or so TCR beta chains were recorded as cytomegalovirus-associated.

Researchers ran the PCR with 60 Vbeta and 13 Jbeta primers. In the original processing: The authors later counted 65 million to 80 million unique TCR beta chains, 9.5 million to 13 million of them shared. The table came from immunoSEQ multiplex PCR; TCRdb's copy has only in-frame clones and leaves some out. V and J calls and clone size are given by that table; D and trimming were obtained from the DNA. The sample holds around 140,000 clones, around three fifths seen once. The sequence was collected from a woman between 40 and 50 years old in good health and CMV-seronegative. The sample was PBMCs.

CDR3 in DNA: TGTGCCAGCAGCTATTCACAGGGGACTCTCGAGCAGTACTTC. As protein: CASSYSQGTLEQYF. The chain carries TRBV7-2 and TRBJ2-7, with a tentative D call TRBD1 (7 bases). In germline, CDR1 is SGHTA, CDR2 FQGNSA. The CDR3 runs 14 residues. Trimming shortened V by 4 bases and J by 6 bases, and 16 bases separated the two germline ends.